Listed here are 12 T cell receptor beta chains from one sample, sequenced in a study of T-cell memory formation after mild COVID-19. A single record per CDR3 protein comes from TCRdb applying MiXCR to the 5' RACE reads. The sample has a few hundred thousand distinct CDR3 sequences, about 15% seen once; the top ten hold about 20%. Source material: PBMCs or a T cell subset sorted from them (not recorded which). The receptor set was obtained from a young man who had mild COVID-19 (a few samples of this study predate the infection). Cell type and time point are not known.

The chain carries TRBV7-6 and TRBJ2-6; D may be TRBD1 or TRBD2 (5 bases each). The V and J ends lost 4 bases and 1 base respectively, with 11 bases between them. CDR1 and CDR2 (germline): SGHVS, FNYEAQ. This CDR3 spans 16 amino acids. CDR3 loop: CASSSGRTSGANVLTF. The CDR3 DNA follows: TGTGCCAGCAGCTCGGGGCGGACTTCTGGGGCCAACGTCCTGACTTTC.

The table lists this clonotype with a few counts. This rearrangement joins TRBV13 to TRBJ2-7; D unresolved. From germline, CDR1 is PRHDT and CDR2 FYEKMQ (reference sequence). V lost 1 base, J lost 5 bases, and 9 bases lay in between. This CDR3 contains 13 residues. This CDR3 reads CASSLEPAHEQYF. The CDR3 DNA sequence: TGTGCCAGCAGCTTAGAGCCAGCCCACGAGCAGTACTTC.

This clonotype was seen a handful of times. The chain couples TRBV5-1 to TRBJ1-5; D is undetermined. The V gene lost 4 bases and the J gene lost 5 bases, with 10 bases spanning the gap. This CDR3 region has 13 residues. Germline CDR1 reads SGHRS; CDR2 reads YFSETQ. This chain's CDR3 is CASSIDGDQPQHF. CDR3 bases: TGCGCCAGCAGCATTGACGGAGATCAGCCCCAGCATTTT.

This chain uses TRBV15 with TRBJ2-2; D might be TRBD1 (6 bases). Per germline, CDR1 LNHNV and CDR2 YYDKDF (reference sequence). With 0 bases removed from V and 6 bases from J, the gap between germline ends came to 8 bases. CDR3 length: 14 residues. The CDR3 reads CATSRDRGPGELFF. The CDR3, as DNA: TGTGCCACCAGCAGAGACAGGGGCCCCGGGGAGCTGTTTTTT.

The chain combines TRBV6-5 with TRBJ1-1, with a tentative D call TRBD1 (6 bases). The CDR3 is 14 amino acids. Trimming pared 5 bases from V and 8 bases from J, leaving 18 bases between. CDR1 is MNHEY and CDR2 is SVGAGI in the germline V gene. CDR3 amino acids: CASSPWTAPTEAFF. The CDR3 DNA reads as TGTGCCAGCAGTCCCTGGACAGCTCCAACGGAAGCTTTCTTT.

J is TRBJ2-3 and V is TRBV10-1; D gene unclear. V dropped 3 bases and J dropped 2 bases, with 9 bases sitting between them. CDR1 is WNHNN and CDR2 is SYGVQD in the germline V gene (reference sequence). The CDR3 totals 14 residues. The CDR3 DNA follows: TGCGCCAGCAGTGAATTGTTTCCCACAGATACGCAGTATTTT. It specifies CASSELFPTDTQYF.

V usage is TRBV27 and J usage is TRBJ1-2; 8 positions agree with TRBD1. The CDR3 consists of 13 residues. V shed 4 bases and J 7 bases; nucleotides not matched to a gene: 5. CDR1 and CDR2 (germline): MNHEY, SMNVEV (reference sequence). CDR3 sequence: CASSYRGVVGYTF. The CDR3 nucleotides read TGTGCCAGCAGTTACAGGGGGGTCGTTGGCTACACCTTC.

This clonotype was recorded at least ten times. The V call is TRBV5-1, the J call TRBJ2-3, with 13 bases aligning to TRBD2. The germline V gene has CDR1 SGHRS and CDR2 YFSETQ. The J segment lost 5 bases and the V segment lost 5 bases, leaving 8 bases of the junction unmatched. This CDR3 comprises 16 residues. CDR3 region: CASSLPGLAGKDTQYF. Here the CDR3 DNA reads TGCGCCAGCAGTCTCCCGGGACTAGCGGGGAAAGATACGCAGTATTTT.

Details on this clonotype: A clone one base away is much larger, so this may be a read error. The DNA for the CDR3 is TGTGCCAGCAGTTTAAGGGGTCTGCCCACTGAAGCTTTATTT. Its protein product is CASSLRGLPTEALF. V usage is TRBV12-3 or TRBV12-4 and J usage is TRBJ1-1; TRBD1 might be the D (5 bases). The length of the CDR3 is 14 residues.

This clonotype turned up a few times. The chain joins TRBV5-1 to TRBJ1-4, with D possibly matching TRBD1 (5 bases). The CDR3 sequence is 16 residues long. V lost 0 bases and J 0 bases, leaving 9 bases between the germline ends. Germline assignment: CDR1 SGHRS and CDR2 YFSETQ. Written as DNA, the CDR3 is TGCGCCAGCAGCTTGGGGGACGCGGCAACTAATGAAAAACTGTTTTTT. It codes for CASSLGDAATNEKLFF.

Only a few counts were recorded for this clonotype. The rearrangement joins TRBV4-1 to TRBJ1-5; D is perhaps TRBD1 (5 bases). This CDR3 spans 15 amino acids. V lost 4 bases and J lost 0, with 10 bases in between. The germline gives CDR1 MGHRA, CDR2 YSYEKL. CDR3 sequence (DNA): TGCGCCAGCAGCCGATCAGGGTTTAGCAATCAGCCCCAGCATTTT. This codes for CASSRSGFSNQPQHF.

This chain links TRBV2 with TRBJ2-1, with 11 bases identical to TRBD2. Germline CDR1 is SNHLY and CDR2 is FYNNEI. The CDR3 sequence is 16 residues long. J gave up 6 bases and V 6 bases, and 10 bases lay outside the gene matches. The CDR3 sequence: CASSLTSGVKTNEQFF. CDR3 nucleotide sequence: TGTGCCAGCAGCCTGACTAGCGGGGTTAAAACCAATGAGCAGTTCTTC.